Below are 31 T cell receptor beta chains sequenced from a single sample in a study of blood T cell repertoires in COVID-19. Sequenced by immunoSEQ multiplex PCR; TCRdb stores in-frame clones only, minus some. Of about 15,000 clones listed, 80% to 90% are singletons. Source material: peripheral blood. The source of these receptors is a woman in her 50s with active or convalescent COVID-19.

For this clone: The germline gene is not matched at one end of the junction; a read error may be the cause. This chain joins TRBV19 and TRBJ1-3, with TRBD1 as a possible D gene (5 bases). Germline lookup yields CDR1 LNHDA and CDR2 SQIVND (reference sequence). The CDR3 has 10 amino acids. The chain's CDR3 is CASGGVKRNF. In nucleotides, the CDR3 is TGTGCCAGTGGGGGGGTGAAGAGGAATTTT.

This chain connects TRBV10-3 to TRBJ1-2, with D perhaps matching TRBD1 (6 bases). This CDR3 has 16 amino acids. V was trimmed by 3 bases and J by 1 base, leaving 15 bases between them. The germline gives CDR1 ENHRY, CDR2 SYGVKD. The CDR3 loop is CAISEQQGPYNYGYTF. CDR3 coding DNA: TGTGCCATCAGTGAACAACAGGGCCCCTATAACTATGGCTACACCTTC.

The chain links TRBV11-3 to TRBJ2-1; the match to TRBD2 covers 16 bases. The CDR3 is 19 amino acids. The V gene end was trimmed by 5 bases and the J gene end by 2 bases; junction bases not matched to a gene: 9. The germline CDR1 and CDR2 sequences are SGHNT and YENEEA. CDR3 amino acids: CASSPGLAGGPGAYNEQFF. The DNA of the CDR3 is TGTGCCAGCAGCCCGGGACTAGCGGGAGGGCCTGGGGCCTACAATGAGCAGTTCTTC. Drawing the rest from reference TRBV11-3 and TRBJ2-1, the complete variable domain is EAGVVQSPRYKIIEKKQPVAFWCNPISGHNTLYWYLQNLGQGPELLIRYENEEAVDDSQLPKDRFSAERLKGVDSTLKIQPAELGDSAVYLCASSPGLAGGPGAYNEQFFGPGTRLTVL.

The count of this clone is one. The rearrangement joins TRBV2 to TRBJ1-4; a weak D match, TRBD1 (5 bases). Looked up from germline, CDR1 is SNHLY and CDR2 is FYNNEI. The CDR3 covers 15 residues. Trimming removed 0 bases from V and 8 bases from J, with 13 bases in between. The CDR3 DNA sequence: TGTGCCAGCAGTGAAGCGGTGACAGACCGAGAAAAACTGTTTTTT. This sequence encodes CASSEAVTDREKLFF.

This chain connects TRBV7-9 to TRBJ2-7, with 9 bases that match TRBD1. Germline V gives CDR1 SEHNR, CDR2 FQNEAQ (reference sequence). The CDR3 loop spans 14 amino acids. J gave up 5 bases and V 6 bases, and 8 bases lay outside the gene matches. CDR3 nucleotide sequence: TGTGCCAGCAGACCCCCCGGGACAGGGAACGAGCAGTACTTC. Protein sequence: CASRPPGTGNEQYF.

The V and J genes are TRBV13 and TRBJ2-7, with D uncertain. With 0 bases removed from V and 6 bases from J, the gap between germline ends came to 6 bases. The germline V gene encodes CDR1 PRHDT and CDR2 FYEKMQ (reference sequence). The length of the CDR3 is 12 residues. For the CDR3, the DNA is TGTGCCAGCAGCTTAGGCCGCGGCGAGCAGTACTTC. This codes for CASSLGRGEQYF.

In this sample, this clone turned up a few times. A read error may account for a junction end that differs from germline. The chain carries TRBV7-7 and TRBJ2-1; tentatively, D is TRBD1 (5 bases). The CDR3 has 13 residues. Germline assignment: CDR1 SSHAT and CDR2 FNYEAQ (reference sequence). As DNA, the CDR3 is TGTGCTAGCAGCTTTGGAACAGGCAATGAGCAGTTCTTC. Its protein product is CASSFGTGNEQFF.

V usage is TRBV2 and J usage is TRBJ1-1; 9 nucleotides align to TRBD1. Trimming cost V 5 bases and J 7 bases; bases outside gene matches: 5. CDR3 length: 13 amino acids. Germline V gene sequence: CDR1 SNHLY, CDR2 FYNNEI. CDR3 DNA sequence: TGTGCCAGCAGTTCCGGGACAGGGAATGAAGCTTTCTTT. It specifies CASSSGTGNEAFF.

This clone was counted once. This rearrangement joins TRBV19 to TRBJ1-2; a possible D gene is TRBD1 (6 bases). V was pared by 4 bases and J by 3 bases, with 9 bases between. This CDR3 contains 13 residues. CDR1 LNHDA and CDR2 SQIVND come from the germline V gene (reference sequence). CDR3 sequence: CASSNRVDYGYTF. CDR3 in DNA: TGTGCCAGTAGTAACAGGGTAGACTATGGCTACACCTTC.

The V and J genes are TRBV11-2 and TRBJ2-1; 8 nucleotides agree with TRBD2. V shed 2 bases and J 7 bases; nucleotides not matched to a gene: 4. The germline CDR1 and CDR2 sequences are SGHAT and FQNNGV. The CDR3 runs to 14 residues. CDR3 sequence (DNA): TGTGCCAGCAGCTTATTACGGGGGGGGAATGAGCAGTTCTTC. Residues: CASSLLRGGNEQFF.

V and J are TRBV10-3 and TRBJ2-3, with D perhaps TRBD2 (6 bases). This CDR3 contains 14 residues. Trimming removed 10 bases from V and 1 base from J, with 15 bases in between. The germline V gene encodes CDR1 ENHRY and CDR2 SYGVKD. The CDR3 nucleotides are TGTGCCACCATTAAGCCGGGGGGCACAGATACGCAGTATTTT. This translates into CATIKPGGTDTQYF.

The chain has TRBV28 and TRBJ2-3, with 9 bases identical to TRBD1. V was clipped by 9 bases and J by 5 bases; unmatched bases: 12. The CDR3 consists of 15 residues. Germline V gives CDR1 MDHEN, CDR2 SYDVKM. This CDR3 is CASTRRDRVKDTQYF. As DNA, the CDR3 is TGTGCCAGTACTCGCCGGGACAGGGTGAAAGATACGCAGTATTTT.

This rearrangement joins TRBV10-3 to TRBJ2-4; 14 positions match TRBD2. CDR1 and CDR2 from the germline V gene are ENHRY and SYGVKD. The CDR3 totals 20 residues. J lost 2 bases, V lost 0 bases, and 9 bases had no gene match. CDR3 protein: CAISESTGTSGSLPKNIQYF. In DNA, the CDR3 is TGTGCCATCAGTGAGTCGACGGGGACTAGCGGGAGTCTGCCCAAAAACATTCAGTACTTC.

This clone was seen a single time. The V gene is TRBV27, the J gene TRBJ1-2, with 8 bases identical to TRBD1. Losses at the gene ends were 7 bases for V and 0 bases for J; bases not matched to a gene: 4. The V gene's germline CDR1 is MNHEY and CDR2 SMNVEV (reference sequence). CDR3 length: 14 amino acids. DNA of the CDR3: TGTGCCAGCATCGGACAGGGTTCTAACTATGGCTACACCTTC. This encodes CASIGQGSNYGYTF.

This clone was seen a handful of times. The CDR3 region has the DNA TGTGCCAGCAGGAAGGGACAGAGCAATCAGCCCCAGCATTTT. It yields the protein CASRKGQSNQPQHF. The chain employs TRBV6-5 and TRBJ1-5, with 7 bases lining up with TRBD1. The trim removed 6 bases at V and 1 base at J, leaving 3 bases unmatched. This CDR3 region has 14 residues. Germline assignment: CDR1 MNHEY and CDR2 SVGAGI.

V usage is TRBV12-3 or TRBV12-4 and J usage is TRBJ1-5; D is uncertain. V dropped 4 bases and J dropped 11 bases, with 9 bases sitting between them. This CDR3 region has 11 residues. The CDR3 region has the DNA TGTGCCAGCAGTTCCGGGAGGGCCCAGCATTTT. Its protein is CASSSGRAQHF.

V is TRBV28 and J is TRBJ2-6; D is unclear. The V end was cut by 10 bases, the J end by 1 base, with 11 bases between. CDR3 size: 14 residues. Looked up from germline, CDR1 is MDHEN and CDR2 is SYDVKM. The CDR3 here is CATTRQSGANVLTF. CDR3 sequence (DNA): TGTGCCACCACGAGGCAATCTGGGGCCAACGTCCTGACTTTC.

Only one count was recorded for this clone. V usage is TRBV3-1 (or the pseudogene TRBV3-2) and J usage is TRBJ1-2, with 10 bases matching TRBD1. J lost 6 bases, V lost 5 bases, and 9 bases had no gene match. This CDR3 region has 15 residues. Germline CDR1 and CDR2: LGHDT and YNNKEL (reference sequence). The DNA of the CDR3 is TGTGCCAGCAGCAAAAGACTCGGGACAGGGGATGGCTACACCTTC. Protein sequence: CASSKRLGTGDGYTF.

The chain links TRBV6-5 to TRBJ1-3; D remains unclear. V was pared by 6 bases and J by 8 bases, with 8 bases between. There are 11 residues in the CDR3. The V gene's germline CDR1 is MNHEY and CDR2 SVGAGI. CDR3 sequence reads: CASSQEYTIYF. CDR3 in DNA: TGTGCCAGCAGCCAAGAGTACACCATATATTTT.

This rearrangement joins TRBV6-5 to TRBJ1-1, with D unclear. CDR1 MNHEY and CDR2 SVGAGI come from the germline V gene. The length of the CDR3 is 16 residues. V gave up 0 bases and J gave up 6 bases, with 17 bases separating them. The CDR3 DNA reads as TGTGCCAGCAGTTACTCGACGGGGATTGGCAACGCTGAAGCTTTCTTT. This sequence encodes CASSYSTGIGNAEAFF.

This clone was seen just once. The chain uses TRBV6-4 and TRBJ2-1; D gene ambiguous. This CDR3 contains 15 residues. V lost 2 bases and J lost 4, with 12 bases in between. From germline, CDR1 is MRHNA and CDR2 SNTAGT. CDR3 sequence (DNA): TGTGCCAGCAGTGACGGCCCCCTTATGTACAATGAGCAGTTCTTC. Encoded protein: CASSDGPLMYNEQFF.

The chain is built from TRBV7-9 and TRBJ1-5, with 8 bases matching TRBD1. The length of the CDR3 is 14 residues. V shed 5 bases and J 7 bases; nucleotides not matched to a gene: 7. Germline CDR1 SEHNR, CDR2 FQNEAQ (reference sequence). This chain's CDR3 is CASSPTGGVQPQHF. The CDR3 nucleotides read TGTGCCAGCAGCCCCACAGGGGGAGTACAGCCCCAGCATTTT. Full variable domain (outside the CDR3, taken from reference TRBV7-9 and TRBJ1-5): DTGVSQNPRHKITKRGQNVTFRCDPISEHNRLYWYRQTLGQGPEFLTYFQNEAQLEKSRLLSDRFSAERPKGSFSTLEIQRTEQGDSAMYLCASSPTGGVQPQHFGDGTRLSIL.

The genes are TRBV14 and TRBJ2-1; 10 nucleotides line up with TRBD2. Germline lookup yields CDR1 SGHDN and CDR2 FVKESK. The CDR3 has 15 residues. After removal of 3 bases from V and 7 bases from J, the junction contained 6 bases not matched to a gene. Written as DNA, the CDR3 is TGTGCCAGCAGCCATCTAGCGGGAGAGGGGAATGAGCAGTTCTTC. Its translation is CASSHLAGEGNEQFF.

The gene calls are TRBV5-1 and TRBJ1-1; 7 nucleotides align to TRBD1. Germline CDR1 reads SGHRS; CDR2 reads YFSETQ. This CDR3 contains 15 residues. J gave up 2 bases and V 4 bases, and 8 bases lay outside the gene matches. As DNA, the CDR3 is TGCGCCAGCAGCGGTGCGGGACAGAAAAACACTGAAGCTTTCTTT. Amino acid sequence: CASSGAGQKNTEAFF.

The gene calls are TRBV29-1 and TRBJ2-7, with TRBD2 matching 8 bases. The germline V gene has CDR1 SQVTM and CDR2 ANQGSEA. The CDR3 has 13 amino acids. Trimming cost V 7 bases and J 5 bases; bases outside gene matches: 10. The CDR3 loop reads CSAISGGPNEQYF. CDR3 DNA sequence: TGCAGCGCCATCTCGGGAGGGCCTAACGAGCAGTACTTC.

The genes are TRBV24-1 and TRBJ2-3; 7 bases match TRBD1. CDR1 and CDR2 from the germline V gene are KGHDR and SFDVKD. V was pared by 3 bases and J by 1 base, with 3 bases of the junction left unmatched. The CDR3 totals 15 residues. This CDR3 is CATSDRQGGTDTQYF. In nucleotides, the CDR3 is TGTGCCACCAGTGATCGGCAGGGGGGCACAGATACGCAGTATTTT.

The CDR3 DNA reads TGTGCCAGCAGCAAAAAGGCCGGGAGGGCCATCAATGAGCAGTTCTTC. Amino acid sequence: CASSKKAGRAINEQFF. J is TRBJ2-1 and V is TRBV21-1; no check of the table's D call, TRBD2, against the DNA was made. TRBV21-1 is tagged as a pseudogene. The CDR3 is made up of 16 amino acids.

This CDR3 is CASSFDPRGGGEQYF. The CDR3 DNA reads TGTGCCAGCAGTTTTGACCCTAGGGGGGGAGGCGAGCAGTACTTC. The chain recombines TRBV7-8 with TRBJ2-7; TRBD2 is a possible D gene (7 bases). Germline V gene lookup returns CDR1 SGHVS and CDR2 FQNEAQ. The germline V and J ends were trimmed by 6 bases and 6 bases, with 21 bases remaining between them. The CDR3 is made up of 15 amino acids.

This chain joins TRBV29-1 and TRBJ1-5; no clear D gene. CDR3 length equals 12 residues. CDR1 and CDR2 (germline): SQVTM, ANQGSEA. Trimming removed 4 bases at V and 0 bases at J, with 4 bases between. The CDR3 sequence: CSVAYSNQPQHF. CDR3 DNA sequence: TGCAGCGTTGCCTATAGCAATCAGCCCCAGCATTTT.

The gene calls are TRBV19 and TRBJ2-1; unclear D gene. The CDR3 spans 15 residues. The germline CDR1 and CDR2 sequences are LNHDA and SQIVND (reference sequence). V lost 6 bases and J lost 0, with 12 bases in between. The CDR3: CASSPPGSSYNEQFF. CDR3 coding DNA: TGTGCCAGTAGCCCACCGGGTAGCTCCTACAATGAGCAGTTCTTC. Based on the CDR3 plus reference TRBV19 and TRBJ2-1, the full variable domain is DGGITQSPKYLFRKEGQNVTLSCEQNLNHDAMYWYRQDPGQGLRLIYYSQIVNDFQKGDIAEGYSVSREKKESFPLTVTSAQKNPTAFYLCASSPPGSSYNEQFFGPGTRLTVL.

J is TRBJ1-2 and V is TRBV6-6; D is possibly TRBD1 (6 bases). Germline lookup yields CDR1 MNHNY and CDR2 SVGAGI (reference sequence). V lost 0 bases and J 0 bases, leaving 11 bases between the germline ends. The CDR3 spans 16 residues. The CDR3 DNA follows: TGTGCCAGCAGTTACTCGGCAGGGGTTCCTAACTATGGCTACACCTTC. This sequence encodes CASSYSAGVPNYGYTF.